Listed below are T cell receptor beta chains from one sample, sequenced in a study of response to subunit inactivated influenza vaccine. TCRdb re-called the RT-PCR reads with MiXCR, one entry per CDR3 protein. The sample records around 520,000 distinct CDR3 sequences, 10% to 15% being singletons. The starting material was PBMCs from blood, obtained on the day of vaccination. These receptors were collected from a man between 45 and 60 years old who received an inactivated influenza vaccine. Both conserved end residues are part of each CDR3. The D gene is left open where the match is weak. Only part of the rows carry a size: once, few, many, or a class if the clone is expanded.

V	length	D	J	size	CDR3	DNA
TRBV5-1	16	TRBD2	TRBJ2-5	few	CASSLAVSGGAETQYF	TGCGCCAGCAGCTTGGCCGTTAGCGGGGGAGCAGAGACCCAGTACTTC
TRBV28	15	-	TRBJ2-7	few	CASSLFVGGPYEQYF	TGTGCCAGCAGTTTATTCGTCGGGGGGCCCTACGAGCAGTACTTC
TRBV5-1	14	-	TRBJ2-2	-	CASSLEPDTGELFF	TGCGCCAGCAGCTTGGAGCCGGACACCGGGGAGCTGTTTTTT
TRBV5-1	15	TRBD1	TRBJ2-2	-	CASSLQGFNTGELFF	TGCGCCAGCAGCTTACAGGGGTTTAACACCGGGGAGCTGTTTTTT
TRBV7-2	14	-	TRBJ2-3	-	CASSFGSGTDTQYF	TGTGCCAGCAGCTTTGGTAGCGGCACAGATACGCAGTATTTT
TRBV10-3	16	TRBD2	TRBJ2-5	few	CAISESGGGPLGTQYF	TGTGCCATCAGTGAGTCTGGCGGGGGGCCCTTAGGGACCCAGTACTTC
TRBV6-1	16	TRBD1	TRBJ2-3	-	CASSDLGTGRSDTQYF	TGTGCCAGCAGTGACCTCGGGACAGGTCGGTCAGATACGCAGTATTTT
TRBV29-1	9	-	TRBJ2-7	few	CSPRGEQYF	TGCAGCCCTCGGGGCGAGCAGTACTTC
TRBV12-3/TRBV12-4	15	TRBD1	TRBJ1-2	many	CASSHGTGSDYGYTF	TGTGCCAGCAGTCACGGGACAGGGAGTGACTATGGCTACACCTTC
TRBV6-2/TRBV6-3	14	-	TRBJ2-3	many	CATHTAGAAGTQYF	TGTGCCACCCATACCGCTGGGGCTGCGGGTACGCAGTATTTT
TRBV10-2	15	-	TRBJ2-1	-	CASRKVQSSYNEQFF	TGCGCCAGCAGGAAAGTCCAAAGCTCCTACAATGAGCAGTTCTTC
TRBV28	13	-	TRBJ2-3	-	CASSLRQTDTQYF	TGTGCCAGCAGTTTACGACAGACAGATACGCAGTATTTT
TRBV12-3/TRBV12-4	14	-	TRBJ2-4	-	CASRPRGTKNIQYF	TGTGCCAGCAGACCCAGGGGTACCAAAAACATTCAGTACTTC
TRBV12-3/TRBV12-4	12	TRBD1	TRBJ1-1	-	CASSHRTGEAFF	TGTGCCAGCAGCCACAGGACAGGGGAAGCTTTCTTT